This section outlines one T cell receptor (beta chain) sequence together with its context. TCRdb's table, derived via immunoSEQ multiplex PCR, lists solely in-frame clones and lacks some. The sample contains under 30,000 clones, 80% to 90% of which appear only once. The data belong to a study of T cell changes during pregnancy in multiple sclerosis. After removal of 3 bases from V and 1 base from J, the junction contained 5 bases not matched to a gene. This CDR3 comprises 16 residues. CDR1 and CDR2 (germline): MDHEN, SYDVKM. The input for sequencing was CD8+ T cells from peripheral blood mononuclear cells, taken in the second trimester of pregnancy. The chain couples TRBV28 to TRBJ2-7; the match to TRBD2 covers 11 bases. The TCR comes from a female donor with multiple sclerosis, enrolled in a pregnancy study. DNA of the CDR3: TGTGCCAGCAGTTTTTTCACTAGCGGGAGATCCTACGAGCAGTACTTC. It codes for CASSFFTSGRSYEQYF.